The T cell receptor beta chain described here comes from a study of T-cell reconstitution after alpha-beta-depleted transplantation in children. General observations from the study: T cells produced anew were the main source of T-cell counts and diversity one year after transplant. After transplant, at about two months, alpha-beta T cells were reportedly derived from several hundred expanded graft clones. The study traced high day-60 TCRbeta diversity in some patients to surviving recipient T cells and thymic progenitors.

Details on this clonotype: Antigen: not known.

Per the germline V gene, CDR1 is SGHKS and CDR2 is YYEKEE (reference sequence). This CDR3 is 16 amino acids long. Trimming pared 1 base from V and 2 bases from J, leaving 14 bases between. Unique molecular identifiers were incorporated during preparation of the TCRbeta library. TCRdb ran MiXCR on the PCR reads and lists one entry per CDR3 protein. In the table there are about 300,000 distinct CDR3 sequences, 10% of which are singletons. This specimen was PBMCs, taken before TCRalphabeta/CD19-depleted stem cell transplant. V gene TRBV5-5 combines with J gene TRBJ2-3; D might be TRBD2 (6 bases). This receptor was taken from a boy under three years old with acute myeloid leukemia, due to receive a stem cell transplant. CDR3 DNA: TGTGCCAGCAGCTTGCGGACTACCCGGGCCACAGATACGCAGTATTTT. Translated, it gives CASSLRTTRATDTQYF.